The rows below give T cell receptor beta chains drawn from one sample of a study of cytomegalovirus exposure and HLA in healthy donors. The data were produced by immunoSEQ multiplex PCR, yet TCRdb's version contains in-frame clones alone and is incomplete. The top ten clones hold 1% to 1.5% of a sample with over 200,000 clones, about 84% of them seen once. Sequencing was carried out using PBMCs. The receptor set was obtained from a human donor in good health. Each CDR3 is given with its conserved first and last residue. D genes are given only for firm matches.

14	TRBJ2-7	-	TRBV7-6	CASSLIEGGLEQYF	TGTGCCAGCAGCTTGATCGAGGGAGGTCTCGAGCAGTACTTC
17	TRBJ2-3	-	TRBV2	CASSQGRGLRSTDTQYF	TGTGCCAGCAGTCAGGGGAGGGGGTTACGGAGCACAGATACGCAGTATTTT
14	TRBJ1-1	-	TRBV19	CASSRDIDNTEAFF	TGTGCCAGTAGTAGGGACATCGACAACACTGAAGCTTTCTTT
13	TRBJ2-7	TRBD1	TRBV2	CAIRTGGPYEQYF	TGTGCCATCAGGACAGGGGGCCCCTACGAGCAGTACTTC
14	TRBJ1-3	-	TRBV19	CASSRSFSGNTIYF	TGTGCCAGTAGTAGAAGCTTCTCTGGAAACACCATATATTTT
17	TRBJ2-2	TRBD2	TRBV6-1	CASSERVLAGRTGELFF	TGTGCCAGCAGTGAAAGGGTACTAGCGGGAAGGACCGGGGAGCTGTTTTTT
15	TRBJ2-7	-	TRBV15	CATSRDLGRGNEQYF	TGTGCCACCAGCAGAGATTTAGGCAGGGGTAACGAGCAGTACTTC
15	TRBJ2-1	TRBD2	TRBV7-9	CASSLGLARYNEQFF	TGTGCCAGCAGCCTCGGACTAGCGAGATACAATGAGCAGTTCTTC
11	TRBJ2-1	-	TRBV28	CASSPRSSLFF	TGTGCCAGCAGTCCCCGGTCTAGCCTGTTCTTC
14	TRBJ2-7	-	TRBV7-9	CASSLEQLGGEQYF	TGTGCCAGCAGCTTGGAACAGCTCGGTGGGGAGCAGTACTTC